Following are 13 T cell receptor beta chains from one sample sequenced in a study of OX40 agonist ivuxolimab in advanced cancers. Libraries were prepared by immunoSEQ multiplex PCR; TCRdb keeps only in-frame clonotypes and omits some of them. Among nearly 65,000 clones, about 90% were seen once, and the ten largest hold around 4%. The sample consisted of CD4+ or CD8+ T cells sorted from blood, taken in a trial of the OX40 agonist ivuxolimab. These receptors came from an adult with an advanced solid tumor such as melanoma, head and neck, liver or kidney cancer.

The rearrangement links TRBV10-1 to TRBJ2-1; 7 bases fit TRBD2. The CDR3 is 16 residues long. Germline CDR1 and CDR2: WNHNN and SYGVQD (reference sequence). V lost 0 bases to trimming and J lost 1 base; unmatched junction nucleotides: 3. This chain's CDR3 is CASSESSGESYNEQFF. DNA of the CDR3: TGCGCCAGCAGTGAGTCCAGCGGGGAATCCTACAATGAGCAGTTCTTC.

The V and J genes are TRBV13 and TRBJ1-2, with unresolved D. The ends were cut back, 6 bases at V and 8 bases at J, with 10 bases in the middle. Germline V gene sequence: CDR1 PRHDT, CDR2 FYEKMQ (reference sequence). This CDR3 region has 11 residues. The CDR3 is CASSRTGGYTF. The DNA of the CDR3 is TGTGCCAGCAGTCGGACGGGCGGCTACACCTTC. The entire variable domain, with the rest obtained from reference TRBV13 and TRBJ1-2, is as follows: AAGVIQSPRHLIKEKRETATLKCYPIPRHDTVYWYQQGPGQDPQFLISFYEKMQSDKGSIPDRFSAQQFSDYHSELNMSSLELGDSALYFCASSRTGGYTFGSGTRLTVV.

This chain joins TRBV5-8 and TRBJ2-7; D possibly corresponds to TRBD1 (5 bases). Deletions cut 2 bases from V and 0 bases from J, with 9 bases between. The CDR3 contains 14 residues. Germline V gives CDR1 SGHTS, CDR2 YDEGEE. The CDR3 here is CASSFRASSYEQYF. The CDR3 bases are TGTGCCAGCAGCTTCAGGGCTAGCTCCTACGAGCAGTACTTC.

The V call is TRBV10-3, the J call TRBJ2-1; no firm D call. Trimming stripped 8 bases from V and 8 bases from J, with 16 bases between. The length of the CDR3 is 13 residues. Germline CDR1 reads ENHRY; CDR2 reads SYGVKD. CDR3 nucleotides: TGTGCCATCGGAAGGGATTGGTCGGATGAGCAGTTCTTC. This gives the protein CAIGRDWSDEQFF.

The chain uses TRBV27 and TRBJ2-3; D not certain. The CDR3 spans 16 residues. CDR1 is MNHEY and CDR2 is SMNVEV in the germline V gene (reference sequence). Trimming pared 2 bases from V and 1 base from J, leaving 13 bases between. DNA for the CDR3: TGTGCCAGCAGTTTAATCCGGGTTAGGGGCACAGATACGCAGTATTTT. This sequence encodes CASSLIRVRGTDTQYF.

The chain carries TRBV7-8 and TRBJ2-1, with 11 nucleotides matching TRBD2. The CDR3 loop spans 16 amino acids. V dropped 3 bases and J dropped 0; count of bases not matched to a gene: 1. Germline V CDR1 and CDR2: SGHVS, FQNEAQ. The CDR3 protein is CASSLGLADSYNEQFF. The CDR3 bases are TGTGCCAGCAGCTTGGGACTAGCGGACTCCTACAATGAGCAGTTCTTC. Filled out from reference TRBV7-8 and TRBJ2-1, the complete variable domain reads GAGVSQSPRYKVAKRGQDVALRCDPISGHVSLFWYQQALGQGPEFLTYFQNEAQLDKSGLPSDRFFAERPEGSVSTLKIQRTQQEDSAVYLCASSLGLADSYNEQFFGPGTRLTVL.

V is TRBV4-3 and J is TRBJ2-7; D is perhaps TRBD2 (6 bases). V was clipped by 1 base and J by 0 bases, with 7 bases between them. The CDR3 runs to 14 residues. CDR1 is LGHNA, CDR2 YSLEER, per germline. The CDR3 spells CASSQGRDSYEQYF. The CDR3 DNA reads TGCGCCAGCAGCCAAGGGAGGGACTCCTACGAGCAGTACTTC.

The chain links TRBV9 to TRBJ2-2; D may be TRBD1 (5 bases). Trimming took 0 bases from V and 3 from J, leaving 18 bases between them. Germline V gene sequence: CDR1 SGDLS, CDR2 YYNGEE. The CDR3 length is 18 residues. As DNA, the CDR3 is TGTGCCAGCAGCGTAGAACCAGGGCCTGACCTTCACACCGGGGAGCTGTTTTTT. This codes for CASSVEPGPDLHTGELFF.

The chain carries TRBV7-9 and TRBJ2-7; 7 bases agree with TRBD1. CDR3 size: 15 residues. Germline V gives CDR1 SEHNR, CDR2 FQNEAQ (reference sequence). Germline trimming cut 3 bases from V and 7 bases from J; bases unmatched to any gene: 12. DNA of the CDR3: TGTGCCAGCAGCTTCGCACAGGGGACCTCGTTGGAGCAGTACGTC. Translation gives CASSFAQGTSLEQYV.

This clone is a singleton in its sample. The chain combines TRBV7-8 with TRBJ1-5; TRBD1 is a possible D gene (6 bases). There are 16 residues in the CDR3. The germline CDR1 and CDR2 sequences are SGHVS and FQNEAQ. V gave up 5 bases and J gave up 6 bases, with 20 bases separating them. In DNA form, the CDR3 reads TGTGCCAGCAGCCTGGGCCTACGGGGGCTGGGTCAGCCCCAGCATTTT. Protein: CASSLGLRGLGQPQHF.

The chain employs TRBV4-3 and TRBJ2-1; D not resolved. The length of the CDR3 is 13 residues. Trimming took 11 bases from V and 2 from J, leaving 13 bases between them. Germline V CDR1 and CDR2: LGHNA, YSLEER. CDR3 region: CASSDGTYNEQFF. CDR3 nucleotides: TGCGCCTCTTCGGACGGAACCTACAATGAGCAGTTCTTC.

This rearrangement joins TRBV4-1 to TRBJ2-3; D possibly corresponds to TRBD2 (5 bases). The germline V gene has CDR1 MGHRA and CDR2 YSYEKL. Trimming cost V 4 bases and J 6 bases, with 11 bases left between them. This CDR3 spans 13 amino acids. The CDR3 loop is CASSLPTTDTQYF. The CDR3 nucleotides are TGCGCCAGCAGCCTACCGACTACGGATACGCAGTATTTT.

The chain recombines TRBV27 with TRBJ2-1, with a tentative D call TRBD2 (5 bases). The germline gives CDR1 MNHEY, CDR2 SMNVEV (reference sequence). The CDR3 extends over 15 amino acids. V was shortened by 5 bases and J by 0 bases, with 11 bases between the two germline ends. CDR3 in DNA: TGTGCCAGCAGTCCCCATAGCGTCTCCTACAATGAGCAGTTCTTC. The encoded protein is CASSPHSVSYNEQFF.